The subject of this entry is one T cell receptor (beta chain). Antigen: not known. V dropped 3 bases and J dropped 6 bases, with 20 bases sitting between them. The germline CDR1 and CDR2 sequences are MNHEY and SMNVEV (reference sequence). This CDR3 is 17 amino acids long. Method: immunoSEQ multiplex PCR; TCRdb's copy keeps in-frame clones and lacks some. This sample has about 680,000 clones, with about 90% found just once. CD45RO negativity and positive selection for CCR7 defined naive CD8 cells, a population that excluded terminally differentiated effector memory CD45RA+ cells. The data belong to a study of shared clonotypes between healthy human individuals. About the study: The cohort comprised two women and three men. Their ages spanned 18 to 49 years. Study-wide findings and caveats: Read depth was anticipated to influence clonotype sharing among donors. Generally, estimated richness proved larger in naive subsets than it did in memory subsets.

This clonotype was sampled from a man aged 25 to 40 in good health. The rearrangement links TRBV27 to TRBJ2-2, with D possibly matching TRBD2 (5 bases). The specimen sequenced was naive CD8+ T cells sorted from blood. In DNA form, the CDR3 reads TGTGCCAGCAGTTTGACCCCTCCCCGGGGATCGGCCGGGGAGCTGTTTTTT. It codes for CASSLTPPRGSAGELFF.